Presented here are 2 T cell receptor beta chains from one specimen sequenced in a study of beta chain features in type 1 diabetes. Investigators reverse transcribed all isolated RNA, so they sequenced expressed TCRB transcripts. The table came from immunoSEQ multiplex PCR; TCRdb's copy has only in-frame clones and leaves some out. The repertoire holds about 220,000 clones, about a tenth seen once, with 1% to 1.5% in the top ten. Source material: central memory CD4+ T cells from blood. The receptors were sampled from a man younger than 35 in good health.

This clone turned up a few times. At one end, the junction sequence differs from germline, possibly due to a read error. This rearrangement joins TRBV4-3 to TRBJ1-4; no definite D call. CDR1 LGHNA and CDR2 YSLEER come from the germline V gene. CDR3 length: 13 amino acids. CDR3 sequence reads: CASSQEDSERLFF. The CDR3 DNA sequence: TGCGCCAGCAGCCAAGAAGATAGTGAAAGACTGTTTTTT.

In its sample, this clone was seen many times. The chain uses TRBV30 and TRBJ1-2; TRBD1 is a possible D gene (5 bases). V lost 4 bases and J lost 4, with 13 bases in between. The CDR3 runs 13 residues. Germline V gives CDR1 GTSNPN, CDR2 SVGIG (reference sequence). The CDR3 spells CAWTDSRRYGYTF. In nucleotides, the CDR3 is TGTGCCTGGACTGACAGTCGCCGCTATGGCTACACCTTC.